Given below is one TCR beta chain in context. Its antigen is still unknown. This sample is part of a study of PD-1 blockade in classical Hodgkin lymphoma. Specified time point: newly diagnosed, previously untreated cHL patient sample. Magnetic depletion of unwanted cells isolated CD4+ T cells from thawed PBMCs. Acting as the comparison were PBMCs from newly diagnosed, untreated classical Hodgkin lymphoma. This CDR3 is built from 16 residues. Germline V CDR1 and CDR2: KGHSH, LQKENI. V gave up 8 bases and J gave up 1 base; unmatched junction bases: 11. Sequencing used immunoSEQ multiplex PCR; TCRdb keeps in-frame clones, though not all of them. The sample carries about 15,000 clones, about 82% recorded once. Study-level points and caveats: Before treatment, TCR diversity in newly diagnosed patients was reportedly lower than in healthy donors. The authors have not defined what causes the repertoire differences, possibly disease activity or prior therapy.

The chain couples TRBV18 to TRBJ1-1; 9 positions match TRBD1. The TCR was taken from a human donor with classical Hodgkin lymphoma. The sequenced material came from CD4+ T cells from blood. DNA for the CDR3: TGTGCCAGCCAAGCCGGGGACAGGGTCAGGAACACTGAAGCTTTCTTT. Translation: CASQAGDRVRNTEAFF.